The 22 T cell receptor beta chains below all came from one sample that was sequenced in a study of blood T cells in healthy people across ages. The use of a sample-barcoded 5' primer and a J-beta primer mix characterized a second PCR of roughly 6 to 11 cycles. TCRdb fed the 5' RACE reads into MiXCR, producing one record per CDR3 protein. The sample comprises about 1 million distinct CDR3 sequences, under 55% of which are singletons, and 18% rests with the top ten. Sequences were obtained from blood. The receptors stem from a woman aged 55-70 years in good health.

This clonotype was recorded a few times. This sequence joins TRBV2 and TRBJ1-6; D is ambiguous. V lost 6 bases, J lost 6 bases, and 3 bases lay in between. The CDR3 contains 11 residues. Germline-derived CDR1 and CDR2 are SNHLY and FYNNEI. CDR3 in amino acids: CASRGNSPLHF. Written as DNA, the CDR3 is TGTGCCAGCAGGGGTAATTCACCCCTCCACTTT.

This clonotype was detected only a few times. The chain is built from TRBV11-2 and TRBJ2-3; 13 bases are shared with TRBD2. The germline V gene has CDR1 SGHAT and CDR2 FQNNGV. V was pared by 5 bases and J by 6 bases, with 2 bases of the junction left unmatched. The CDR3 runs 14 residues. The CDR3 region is CASSAGLAGDTQYF. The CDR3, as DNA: TGTGCCAGCAGCGCGGGACTAGCGGGGGATACGCAGTATTTT.

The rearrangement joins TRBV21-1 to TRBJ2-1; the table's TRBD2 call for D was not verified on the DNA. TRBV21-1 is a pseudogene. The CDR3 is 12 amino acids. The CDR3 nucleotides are TGTGCCAGCAGCAAAACTAGGGATGAGCAGTTCTTC. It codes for CASSKTRDEQFF.

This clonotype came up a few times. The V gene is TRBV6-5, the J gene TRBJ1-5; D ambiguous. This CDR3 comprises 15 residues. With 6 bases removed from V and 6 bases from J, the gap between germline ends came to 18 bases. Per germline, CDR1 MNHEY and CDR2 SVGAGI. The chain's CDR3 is CASRTGISASQPQHF. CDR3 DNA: TGTGCCAGCAGAACCGGGATCTCGGCTAGTCAGCCCCAGCATTTT.

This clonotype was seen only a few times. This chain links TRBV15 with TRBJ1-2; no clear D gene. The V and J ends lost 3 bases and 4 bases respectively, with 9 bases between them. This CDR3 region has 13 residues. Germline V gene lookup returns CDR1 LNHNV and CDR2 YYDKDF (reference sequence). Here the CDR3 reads CATSRDGPYGYTF. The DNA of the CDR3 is TGTGCCACCAGCAGGGACGGACCCTATGGCTACACCTTC.

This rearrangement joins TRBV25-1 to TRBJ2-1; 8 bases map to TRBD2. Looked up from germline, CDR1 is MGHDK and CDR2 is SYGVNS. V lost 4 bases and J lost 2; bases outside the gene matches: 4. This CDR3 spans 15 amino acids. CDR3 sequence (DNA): TGTGCCAGCAGTGGCTTTAGCGGGGCCTACAATGAGCAGTTCTTC. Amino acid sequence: CASSGFSGAYNEQFF. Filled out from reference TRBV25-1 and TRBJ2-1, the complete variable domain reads EADIYQTPRYLVIGTGKKITLECSQTMGHDKMYWYQQDPGMELHLIHYSYGVNSTEKGDLSSESTVSRIRTEHFPLTLESARPSHTSQYLCASSGFSGAYNEQFFGPGTRLTVL.

The CDR3 sequence: CASSVGSLGDTEAFF. Here the CDR3 DNA reads TGTGCCAGCAGCGTAGGGAGTTTGGGAGACACTGAAGCTTTCTTT. The genes are TRBV9 and TRBJ1-1; D call uncertain. CDR1 and CDR2 (germline): SGDLS, YYNGEE. The CDR3 runs 15 residues. The V gene lost 0 bases and the J gene lost 3 bases, with 12 bases spanning the gap.

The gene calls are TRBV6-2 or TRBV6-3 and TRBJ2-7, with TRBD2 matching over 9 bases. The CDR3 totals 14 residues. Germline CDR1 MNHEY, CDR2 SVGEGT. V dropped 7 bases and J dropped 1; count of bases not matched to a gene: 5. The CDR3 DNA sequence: TGTGCCAGCAAGGCTAGCGGGAAGTCCTACGAGCAGTACTTC. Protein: CASKASGKSYEQYF.

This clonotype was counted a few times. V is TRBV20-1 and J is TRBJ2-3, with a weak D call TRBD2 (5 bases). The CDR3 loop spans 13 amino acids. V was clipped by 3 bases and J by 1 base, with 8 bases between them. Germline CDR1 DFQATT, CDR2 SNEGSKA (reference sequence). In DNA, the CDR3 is TGCAGTGCTAGTCTCGGGGGCACAGATACGCAGTATTTT. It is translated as CSASLGGTDTQYF.

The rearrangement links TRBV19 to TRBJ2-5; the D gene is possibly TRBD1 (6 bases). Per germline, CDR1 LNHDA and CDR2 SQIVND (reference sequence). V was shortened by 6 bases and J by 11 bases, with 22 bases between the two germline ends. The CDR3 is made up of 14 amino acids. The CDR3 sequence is CASSIGQRNNEQYF. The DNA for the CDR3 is TGTGCCAGTAGCATCGGACAGAGAAACAATGAGCAGTACTTC.

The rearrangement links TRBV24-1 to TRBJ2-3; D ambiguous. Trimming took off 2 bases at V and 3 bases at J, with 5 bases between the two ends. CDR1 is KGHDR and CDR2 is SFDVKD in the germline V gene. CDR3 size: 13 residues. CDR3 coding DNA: TGTGCCACCAGTGATTACGCTACAGATACGCAGTATTTT. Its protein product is CATSDYATDTQYF.

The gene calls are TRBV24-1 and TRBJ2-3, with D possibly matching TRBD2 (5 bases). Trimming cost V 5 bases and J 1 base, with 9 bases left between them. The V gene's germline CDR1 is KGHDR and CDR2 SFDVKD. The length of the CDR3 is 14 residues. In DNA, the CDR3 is TGTGCCACCAGTGCCTCCGGGGGCACAGATACGCAGTATTTT. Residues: CATSASGGTDTQYF.

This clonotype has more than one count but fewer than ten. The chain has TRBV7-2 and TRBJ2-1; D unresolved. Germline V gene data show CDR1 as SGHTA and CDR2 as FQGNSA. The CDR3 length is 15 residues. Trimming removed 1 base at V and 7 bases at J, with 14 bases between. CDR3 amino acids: CASSLGVDAANEQFF. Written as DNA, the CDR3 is TGTGCCAGCAGCTTAGGAGTAGACGCCGCGAATGAGCAGTTCTTC.

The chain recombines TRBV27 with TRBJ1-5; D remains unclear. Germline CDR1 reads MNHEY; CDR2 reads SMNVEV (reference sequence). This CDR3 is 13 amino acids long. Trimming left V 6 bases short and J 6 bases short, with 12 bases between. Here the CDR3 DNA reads TGTGCCAGCAGCCTCCGGCAGCGTCAGCCCCAGCATTTT. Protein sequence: CASSLRQRQPQHF.

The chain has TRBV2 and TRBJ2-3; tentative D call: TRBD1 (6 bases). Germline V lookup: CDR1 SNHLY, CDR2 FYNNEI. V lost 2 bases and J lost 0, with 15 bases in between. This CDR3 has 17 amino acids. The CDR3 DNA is TGTGCCAGCAGTGAATTCCCTGGGGGCCCTAGCACAGATACGCAGTATTTT. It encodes CASSEFPGGPSTDTQYF.

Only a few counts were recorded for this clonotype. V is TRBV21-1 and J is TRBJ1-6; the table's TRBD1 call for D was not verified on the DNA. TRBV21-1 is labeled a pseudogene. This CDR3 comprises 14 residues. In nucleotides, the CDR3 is TGTGCCAGCCCACAGGGGCTAGGAGATTCACCCCTCCACTTT. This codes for CASPQGLGDSPLHF.

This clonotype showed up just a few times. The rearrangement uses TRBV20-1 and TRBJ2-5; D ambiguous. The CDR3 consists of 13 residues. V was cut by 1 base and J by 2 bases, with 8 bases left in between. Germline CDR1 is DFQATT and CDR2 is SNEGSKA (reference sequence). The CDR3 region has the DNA TGCAGTGCTAGAGTGGTCGGTCAAGAGACCCAGTACTTC. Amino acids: CSARVVGQETQYF.

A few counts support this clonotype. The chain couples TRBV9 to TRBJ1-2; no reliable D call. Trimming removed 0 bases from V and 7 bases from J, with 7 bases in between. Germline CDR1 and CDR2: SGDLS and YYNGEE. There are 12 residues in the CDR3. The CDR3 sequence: CASSVAGLGYTF. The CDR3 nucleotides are TGTGCCAGCAGCGTAGCCGGGCTTGGCTACACCTTC.

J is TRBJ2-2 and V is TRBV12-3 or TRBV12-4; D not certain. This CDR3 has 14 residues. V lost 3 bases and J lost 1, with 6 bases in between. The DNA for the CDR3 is TGTGCCAGCAGTTTGTGGGGGAACACCGGGGAGCTGTTTTTT. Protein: CASSLWGNTGELFF.

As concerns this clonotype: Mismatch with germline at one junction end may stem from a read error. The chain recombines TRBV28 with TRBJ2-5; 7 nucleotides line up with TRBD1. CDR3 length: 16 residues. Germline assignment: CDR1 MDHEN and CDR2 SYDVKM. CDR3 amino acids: CASSLSGQMRIETRYF. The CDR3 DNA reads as TGTGCCAGCAGTTTGTCGGGACAGATGCGCATCGAGACCCGGTACTTC.

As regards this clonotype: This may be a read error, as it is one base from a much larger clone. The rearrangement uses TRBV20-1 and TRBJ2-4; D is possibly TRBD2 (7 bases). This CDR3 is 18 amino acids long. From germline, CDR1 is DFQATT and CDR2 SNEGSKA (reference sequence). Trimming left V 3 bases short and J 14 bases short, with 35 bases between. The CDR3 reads CSASAMGAVGGPLETEYF. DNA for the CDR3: TGCAGTGCTAGCGCCATGGGGGCAGTGGGAGGGCCTTTGGAGACCGAGTACTTC.

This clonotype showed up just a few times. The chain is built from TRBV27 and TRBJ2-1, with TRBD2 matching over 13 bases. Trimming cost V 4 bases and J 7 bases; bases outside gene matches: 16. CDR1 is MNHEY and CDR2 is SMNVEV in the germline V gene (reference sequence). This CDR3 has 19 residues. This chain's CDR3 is CASSSSIPRTSGSQNEQFF. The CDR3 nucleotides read TGTGCCAGCAGTTCATCCATCCCCCGGACTAGCGGGAGCCAAAATGAGCAGTTCTTC.